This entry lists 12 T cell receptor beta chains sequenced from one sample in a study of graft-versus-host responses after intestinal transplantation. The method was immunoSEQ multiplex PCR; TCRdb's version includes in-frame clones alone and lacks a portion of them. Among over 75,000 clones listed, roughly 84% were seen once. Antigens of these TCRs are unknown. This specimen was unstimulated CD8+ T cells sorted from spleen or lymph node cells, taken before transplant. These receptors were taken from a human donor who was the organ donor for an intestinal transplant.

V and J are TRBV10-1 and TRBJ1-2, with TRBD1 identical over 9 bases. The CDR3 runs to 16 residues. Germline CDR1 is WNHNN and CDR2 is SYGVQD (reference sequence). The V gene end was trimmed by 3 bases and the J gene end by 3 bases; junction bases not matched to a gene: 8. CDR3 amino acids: CASSELRTGEDYGYTF. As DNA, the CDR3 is TGCGCCAGCAGTGAACTCCGGACAGGGGAGGACTATGGCTACACCTTC.

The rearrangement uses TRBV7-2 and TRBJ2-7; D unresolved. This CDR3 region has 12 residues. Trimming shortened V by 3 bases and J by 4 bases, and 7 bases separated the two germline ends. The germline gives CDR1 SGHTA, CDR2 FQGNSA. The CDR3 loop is CASSFGTYEQYF. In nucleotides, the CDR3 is TGTGCCAGCAGCTTTGGAACGTACGAGCAGTACTTC.

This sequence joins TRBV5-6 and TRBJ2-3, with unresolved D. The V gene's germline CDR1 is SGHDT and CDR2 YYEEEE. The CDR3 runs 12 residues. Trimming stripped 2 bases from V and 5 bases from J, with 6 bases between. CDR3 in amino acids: CASSFGGDTQYF. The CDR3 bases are TGTGCCAGCAGCTTTGGTGGAGATACGCAGTATTTT. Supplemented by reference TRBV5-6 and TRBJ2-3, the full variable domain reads DAGVTQSPTHLIKTRGQQVTLRCSPKSGHDTVSWYQQALGQGPQFIFQYYEEEERQRGNFPDRFSGHQFPNYSSELNVNALLLGDSALYLCASSFGGDTQYFGPGTRLTVL.

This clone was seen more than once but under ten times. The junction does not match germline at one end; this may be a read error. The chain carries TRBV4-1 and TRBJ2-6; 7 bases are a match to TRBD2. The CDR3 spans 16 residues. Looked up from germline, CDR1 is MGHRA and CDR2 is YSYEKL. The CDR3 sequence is CASSQDGGAGANVLTF. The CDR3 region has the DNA TGTGCCAGCAGCCAAGATGGGGGGGCTGGGGCCAACGTCCTGACTTTC.

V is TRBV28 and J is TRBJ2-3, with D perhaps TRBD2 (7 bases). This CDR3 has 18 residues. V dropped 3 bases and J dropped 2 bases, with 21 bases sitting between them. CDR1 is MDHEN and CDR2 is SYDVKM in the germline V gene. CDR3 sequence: CASSFPGGGGTFTDTQYF. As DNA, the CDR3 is TGTGCCAGCAGTTTTCCCGGGGGCGGGGGAACCTTCACAGATACGCAGTATTTT.

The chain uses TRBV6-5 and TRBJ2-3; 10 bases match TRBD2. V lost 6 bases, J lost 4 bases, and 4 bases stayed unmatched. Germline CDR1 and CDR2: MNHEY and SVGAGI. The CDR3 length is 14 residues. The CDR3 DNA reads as TGTGCCAGCAGGGGAGGGACTAGCGCAGATACGCAGTATTTT. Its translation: CASRGGTSADTQYF.

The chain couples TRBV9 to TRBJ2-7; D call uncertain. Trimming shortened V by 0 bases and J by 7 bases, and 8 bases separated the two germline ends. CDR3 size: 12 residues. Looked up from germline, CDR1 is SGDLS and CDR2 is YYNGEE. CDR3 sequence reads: CASSVEMGEQYF. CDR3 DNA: TGTGCCAGCAGCGTAGAGATGGGGGAGCAGTACTTC.

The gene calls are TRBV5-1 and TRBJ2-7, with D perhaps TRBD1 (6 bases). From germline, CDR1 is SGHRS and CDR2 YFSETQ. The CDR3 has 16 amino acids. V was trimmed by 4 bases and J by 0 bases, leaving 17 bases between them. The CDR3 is CASSLLPTGFSYEQYF. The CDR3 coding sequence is TGCGCCAGCAGCCTTCTCCCCACAGGGTTCTCCTACGAGCAGTACTTC.

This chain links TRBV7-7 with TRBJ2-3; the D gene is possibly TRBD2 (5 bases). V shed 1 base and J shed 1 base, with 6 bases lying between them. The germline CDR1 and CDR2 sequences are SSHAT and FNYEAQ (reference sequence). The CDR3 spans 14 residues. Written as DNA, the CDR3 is TGTGCCAGCAGCTTAGACGGGGGCACAGATACGCAGTATTTT. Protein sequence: CASSLDGGTDTQYF. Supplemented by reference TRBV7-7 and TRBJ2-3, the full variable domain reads GAGVSQSPRYKVTKRGQDVTLRCDPISSHATLYWYQQALGQGPEFLTYFNYEAQPDKSGLPSDRFSAERPEGSISTLTIQRTEQRDSAMYRCASSLDGGTDTQYFGPGTRLTVL.

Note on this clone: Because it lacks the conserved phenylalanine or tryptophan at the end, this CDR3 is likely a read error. CDR3 region: CASSDDRSNIQYL. As DNA, the CDR3 is TGTGCCAGCAGCGACGACAGATCTAACATTCAGTACCTC. The V call is TRBV7-6, the J call TRBJ2-4; tentative D call: TRBD1 (5 bases). From germline, CDR1 is SGHVS and CDR2 FNYEAQ. The CDR3 is made up of 13 amino acids. V lost 5 bases and J 7 bases, leaving 12 bases between the germline ends.

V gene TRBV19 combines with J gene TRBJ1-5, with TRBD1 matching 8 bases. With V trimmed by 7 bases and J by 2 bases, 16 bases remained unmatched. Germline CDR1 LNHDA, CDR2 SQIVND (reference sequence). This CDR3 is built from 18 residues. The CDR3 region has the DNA TGTGCCAGTACCAATTATTATCCACAGGGGGTTGGCAATCAGCCCCAGCATTTT. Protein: CASTNYYPQGVGNQPQHF.

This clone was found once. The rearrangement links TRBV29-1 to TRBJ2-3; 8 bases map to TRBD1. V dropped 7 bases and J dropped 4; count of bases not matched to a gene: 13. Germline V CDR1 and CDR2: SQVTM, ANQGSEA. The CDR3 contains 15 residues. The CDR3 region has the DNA TGCAGCGCCACACCCGATCAGGGGGCGGCAGATACGCAGTATTTT. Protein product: CSATPDQGAADTQYF.